The next 5 T cell receptor beta chains were all read from a single sample in a study of T cell responses to AZD1222 COVID-19 vaccine. The method was immunoSEQ multiplex PCR; TCRdb's version includes in-frame clones alone and lacks a portion of them. The table records around 120,000 clones, roughly 91% of them present only once. Sequenced material: peripheral blood, taken 28 days after the second AZD1222 dose. The receptors stem from an adult who received the AZD1222 COVID-19 vaccine.

The chain joins TRBV9 to TRBJ2-5; tentatively, D is TRBD1 or TRBD2 (5 bases each). The CDR3 sequence is 14 residues long. Germline loops: CDR1 SGDLS, CDR2 YYNGEE. V lost 1 base and J 1 base, leaving 8 bases between the germline ends. CDR3 sequence: CASSVYGTQETQYF. CDR3 nucleotide sequence: TGTGCCAGCAGCGTATACGGGACCCAAGAGACCCAGTACTTC.

V usage is TRBV3-1 (or the pseudogene TRBV3-2) and J usage is TRBJ2-3; a weak D match, TRBD2 (6 bases). The CDR3 contains 17 residues. V lost 4 bases and J lost 2, with 19 bases in between. CDR1 is LGHDT, CDR2 YNNKEL, per germline (reference sequence). The CDR3 loop reads CASSLYQGTLNTDTQYF. The CDR3 DNA is TGTGCCAGCAGCCTATATCAAGGGACTCTCAACACAGATACGCAGTATTTT.

V gene TRBV4-3 combines with J gene TRBJ2-7, with D possibly matching TRBD1 (6 bases). Germline-derived CDR1 and CDR2 are LGHNA and YSLEER. This CDR3 contains 14 residues. V was cut by 1 base and J by 1 base, with 8 bases left in between. In nucleotides, the CDR3 is TGCGCCAGCAGCCAAGCTCAGGGGTCCTACGAGCAGTACTTC. The encoded protein is CASSQAQGSYEQYF.

This chain joins TRBV3-1 (or the pseudogene TRBV3-2) and TRBJ2-7; the D gene is possibly TRBD2 (5 bases). The germline CDR1 and CDR2 sequences are LGHDT and YNNKEL (reference sequence). The CDR3 has 15 residues. Trimming cost V 0 bases and J 4 bases, with 13 bases left between them. In DNA, the CDR3 is TGTGCCAGCAGCCAAGAGGAGAGGGATTCATACGAGCAGTACTTC. The encoded protein is CASSQEERDSYEQYF.

The chain uses TRBV27 and TRBJ2-3; D could derive from TRBD1 or TRBD2 (5 bases each). This CDR3 has 16 residues. Trimming left V 4 bases short and J 1 base short, with 15 bases between. Germline values: CDR1 MNHEY, CDR2 SMNVEV (reference sequence). Here the CDR3 reads CASSSGVLGGTDTQYF. Here the CDR3 DNA reads TGTGCCAGCAGTTCTGGGGTATTGGGGGGCACAGATACGCAGTATTTT.